This passage covers 26 T cell receptor beta chains from one sample sequenced in a study of beta chain features in type 1 diabetes. Antigen specificity for these receptors is unknown. Study observations and caveats: Researchers report that Type 1 diabetes patients had moderately but significantly shorter TCRB CDR3s across all four CD4+ subsets.

The entirety of the isolated RNA underwent reverse transcription, so expressed TCRB transcripts were sequenced. Sequencing was performed with immunoSEQ multiplex PCR; in TCRdb, only in-frame clones are kept and a portion is missing. The top ten clones hold less than 0.03% of a sample with 200,000 to 300,000 clones, around 20% of them seen once. Sequencing was carried out using naive CD4+ T cells from blood. Every receptor here comes from a woman between 40 and 55 years old with type 1 diabetes.

This clone turned up a few times. The chain employs TRBV7-6 and TRBJ2-5; D unclear. Trimming pared 5 bases from V and 4 bases from J, leaving 5 bases between. This CDR3 spans 11 amino acids. The germline CDR1 and CDR2 sequences are SGHVS and FNYEAQ. CDR3 sequence reads: CASSPGETQYF. CDR3 sequence (DNA): TGTGCCAGCAGCCCCGGAGAGACCCAGTACTTC.

The genes are TRBV29-1 and TRBJ1-2; D not certain. CDR3 length: 13 amino acids. Germline CDR1 is SQVTM and CDR2 is ANQGSEA. V was shortened by 7 bases and J by 2 bases, with 14 bases between the two germline ends. The CDR3 region has the DNA TGCAGCGGCCGATCGGAGGTCAACTATGGCTACACCTTC. This gives the protein CSGRSEVNYGYTF.

This clone has only a few counts. This chain connects TRBV7-9 to TRBJ2-3, with no clear D. V lost 2 bases and J lost 2, with 8 bases in between. CDR3 length: 14 amino acids. CDR1 and CDR2 (germline): SEHNR, FQNEAQ (reference sequence). The CDR3 loop is CASSLSQNTDTQYF. The CDR3 DNA follows: TGTGCCAGCAGCTTATCGCAGAACACAGATACGCAGTATTTT.

The chain combines TRBV7-2 with TRBJ1-6; a weak D match, TRBD1 (5 bases). CDR1 and CDR2 from the germline V gene are SGHTA and FQGNSA. The CDR3 consists of 16 residues. V lost 7 bases and J lost 0, with 13 bases in between. The CDR3 DNA sequence: TGTGCCAGCACCCCGGGGGGGAACTCCTATAATTCACCCCTCCACTTT. This sequence encodes CASTPGGNSYNSPLHF.

The V and J genes are TRBV19 and TRBJ2-7, with D tentatively TRBD2 (5 bases). Germline V gene lookup returns CDR1 LNHDA and CDR2 SQIVND (reference sequence). The CDR3 has 14 amino acids. V lost 6 bases and J 5 bases, leaving 17 bases between the germline ends. CDR3 in DNA: TGTGCCAGTAGCCCTATAGGTAAGGGAGACGAGCAGTACTTC. Amino acids: CASSPIGKGDEQYF.

The rearrangement links TRBV7-2 to TRBJ2-2; TRBD1 is a possible D gene (6 bases). V gave up 5 bases and J gave up 1 base, with 8 bases separating them. This CDR3 is 14 amino acids long. Per germline, CDR1 SGHTA and CDR2 FQGNSA. The CDR3 sequence is CASSADRNTGELFF. In DNA, the CDR3 is TGTGCCAGCAGCGCGGACAGGAACACCGGGGAGCTGTTTTTT.

In this sample, this clone turned up a few times. This rearrangement joins TRBV5-4 to TRBJ2-5; 11 positions agree with TRBD2. The CDR3 spans 15 residues. After removal of 4 bases from V and 4 bases from J, the junction contained 6 bases not matched to a gene. CDR1 and CDR2 (germline): SGHNT, YYREEE (reference sequence). The CDR3 sequence: CASSATGTSGETQYF. In nucleotides, the CDR3 is TGTGCCAGCAGCGCCACCGGGACTAGCGGAGAGACCCAGTACTTC.

V is TRBV28 and J is TRBJ1-6; TRBD1 is a possible D gene (5 bases). The V end was cut by 7 bases, the J end by 9 bases, with 16 bases between. Germline values: CDR1 MDHEN, CDR2 SYDVKM. CDR3 length: 14 amino acids. The CDR3 region is CASIGRTPPSPLHF. The CDR3 DNA reads TGTGCCAGCATAGGGAGGACACCTCCTTCACCCCTCCACTTT.

V and J are TRBV28 and TRBJ1-4; 10 nucleotides align to TRBD1. The J segment lost 3 bases and the V segment lost 1 base, leaving 17 bases of the junction unmatched. Germline V lookup: CDR1 MDHEN, CDR2 SYDVKM. The length of the CDR3 is 21 residues. In DNA, the CDR3 is TGTGCCAGCAGTTTATCCCTACACCTCCTTCGGGACAGGGGACCTAATGAAAAACTGTTTTTT. It codes for CASSLSLHLLRDRGPNEKLFF.

The rearrangement links TRBV4-3 to TRBJ1-2; D uncertain. V was cut by 0 bases and J by 3 bases, with 11 bases left in between. CDR1 is LGHNA, CDR2 YSLEER, per germline. The CDR3 runs to 15 residues. CDR3 DNA sequence: TGCGCCAGCAGCCAAGATGTCCGTGTCGACTATGGCTACACCTTC. This translates into CASSQDVRVDYGYTF.

This clone turned up a few times. The chain is built from TRBV5-1 and TRBJ2-7; D is undetermined. Germline values: CDR1 SGHRS, CDR2 YFSETQ. The CDR3 length is 14 residues. Trimming shortened V by 2 bases and J by 0 bases, and 9 bases separated the two germline ends. The CDR3 sequence is CASSLDRDSYEQYF. The CDR3, as DNA: TGCGCCAGCAGCTTAGATCGAGACTCCTACGAGCAGTACTTC.

The count of this clone is one. The V and J genes are TRBV9 and TRBJ2-3; tentative D call: TRBD2 (6 bases). With 4 bases removed from V and 3 bases from J, the gap between germline ends came to 18 bases. Germline CDR1 is SGDLS and CDR2 is YYNGEE. There are 16 residues in the CDR3. Here the CDR3 DNA reads TGTGCCAGCAGCACCCACCCGGAGGGTGAGACAGATACGCAGTATTTT. This encodes CASSTHPEGETDTQYF.

The chain has TRBV29-1 and TRBJ2-6; tentative D call: TRBD1 (6 bases). V lost 8 bases, J lost 3 bases, and 11 bases lay in between. Per the germline V gene, CDR1 is SQVTM and CDR2 is ANQGSEA. The CDR3 has 13 amino acids. The CDR3 protein is CSTGSGGANVLTF. CDR3 in DNA: TGCAGCACAGGGTCCGGTGGGGCCAACGTCCTGACTTTC.

In its sample, this clone was seen a few times. The chain uses TRBV28 and TRBJ1-5, with TRBD1 matching 8 bases. Germline trimming cut 7 bases from V and 1 base from J; bases unmatched to any gene: 3. Germline V gives CDR1 MDHEN, CDR2 SYDVKM. CDR3 length equals 14 residues. CDR3 protein: CASTYRGSNQPQHF. The CDR3 nucleotides are TGTGCCAGCACATACAGGGGGAGCAATCAGCCCCAGCATTTT.

The V call is TRBV7-2, the J call TRBJ2-1; D is uncertain. Trimming removed 1 base at V and 7 bases at J, with 5 bases between. CDR1 and CDR2 (germline): SGHTA, FQGNSA. The CDR3 consists of 12 residues. In DNA form, the CDR3 reads TGTGCCAGCAGCTTAGTAGCTAATGAGCAGTTCTTC. It codes for CASSLVANEQFF.

The chain employs TRBV30 and TRBJ1-5; D is uncertain. The germline CDR1 and CDR2 sequences are GTSNPN and SVGIG (reference sequence). The ends were cut back, 0 bases at V and 5 bases at J, with 8 bases in the middle. The CDR3 extends over 13 amino acids. In DNA, the CDR3 is TGTGCCTGGAGTGTTACGACTGATCAGCCCCAGCATTTT. Its protein is CAWSVTTDQPQHF.

This clone was detected only once. An end of the junction differs from the germline gene, which may be a read error. V usage is TRBV14 and J usage is TRBJ2-7, with 9 bases lining up with TRBD2. The germline CDR1 and CDR2 sequences are SGHDN and FVKESK. This CDR3 is built from 16 residues. CDR3 nucleotides: TGTGCCAGCAGCCATCTGTCTAGCGGGGCCCTCGCGTTGCTCGACTTC. Encoded protein: CASSHLSSGALALLDF.

This clone showed up just a few times. Distinct nucleotide sequences in the sample also encode this CDR3. V and J are TRBV6-5 and TRBJ1-2, with 7 positions matching TRBD1. Germline V gene data show CDR1 as MNHEY and CDR2 as SVGAGI. J gave up 3 bases and V 0 bases, and 1 base lay outside the gene matches. The CDR3 has 14 amino acids. CDR3 bases: TGTGCCAGCAGTTACTCCACAGGGGACTATGGCTACACCTTC. This codes for CASSYSTGDYGYTF.

A few counts support this clone. The chain has TRBV2 and TRBJ1-2; 8 bases line up with TRBD1. Per the germline V gene, CDR1 is SNHLY and CDR2 is FYNNEI. The CDR3 totals 14 residues. The ends lost 8 bases at V and 4 bases at J; junction bases unmatched: 9. The CDR3 reads CASAGGDRIYGYTF. The CDR3 coding sequence is TGTGCCAGCGCTGGGGGGGACAGGATCTATGGCTACACCTTC.

This clone has just a few counts. V and J are TRBV5-1 and TRBJ2-5; D may be TRBD2 (5 bases). The CDR3 extends over 13 amino acids. From germline, CDR1 is SGHRS and CDR2 YFSETQ. V lost 4 bases and J lost 5, with 12 bases in between. The CDR3 DNA is TGCGCCAGCAGCGGCACACGAGGGGAGACCCAGTACTTC. It yields the protein CASSGTRGETQYF.

This rearrangement joins TRBV7-9 to TRBJ1-5, with D possibly TRBD1 on 6 matching bases. Germline CDR1 SEHNR, CDR2 FQNEAQ (reference sequence). The CDR3 spans 15 residues. With 2 bases removed from V and 7 bases from J, the gap between germline ends came to 15 bases. CDR3 region: CASSLSGGRGQPQHF. The DNA of the CDR3 is TGTGCCAGCAGCTTATCGGGGGGGCGCGGGCAGCCCCAGCATTTT.

The DNA of the CDR3 is TGTGCCTGGAGTAGACAGGGAGGTACCGAAGCTTTCTTT. Its protein is CAWSRQGGTEAFF. This rearrangement joins TRBV30 to TRBJ1-1; the match to TRBD1 covers 7 bases. The CDR3 loop spans 13 amino acids. Germline CDR1 reads GTSNPN; CDR2 reads SVGIG (reference sequence). The V and J ends lost 2 bases and 8 bases, in that order; junction bases with no gene match: 8.

V is TRBV5-1 and J is TRBJ1-5; D is perhaps TRBD1 (5 bases). Germline V gene sequence: CDR1 SGHRS, CDR2 YFSETQ. V lost 1 base and J lost 4, with 9 bases in between. The CDR3 consists of 14 residues. The CDR3 nucleotides are TGCGCCAGCAGCTTGTTGGCAGGGAATCAGCCCCAGCATTTT. It is translated as CASSLLAGNQPQHF.

The chain joins TRBV7-8 to TRBJ2-3; unclear D gene. CDR3 size: 16 residues. V lost 0 bases and J lost 4, with 14 bases in between. In germline, CDR1 is SGHVS, CDR2 FQNEAQ. In nucleotides, the CDR3 is TGTGCCAGCAGCTTAGCGGAGCCGGGTTCGGCAGATACGCAGTATTTT. Translated, it gives CASSLAEPGSADTQYF.

This clone came up once. The V gene is TRBV6-1, the J gene TRBJ2-7; D is perhaps TRBD2 (6 bases). This CDR3 region has 15 residues. Germline V gives CDR1 MNHNS, CDR2 SASEGT. Trimming shortened V by 7 bases and J by 2 bases, and 18 bases separated the two germline ends. CDR3 nucleotides: TGTGCCAGCACAGATGGCGGGGTGAGGCCCTACGAGCAGTACTTC. Translation: CASTDGGVRPYEQYF.

This clone occurred a few times. The CDR3 here is CAIPTGDSHSPLHF. The CDR3 nucleotides read TGTGCCATCCCAACCGGGGACAGCCACTCACCCCTCCACTTT. This chain uses TRBV11-2 with TRBJ1-6, with TRBD1 matching 7 bases. V was clipped by 10 bases and J by 10 bases; unmatched bases: 13. CDR3 length: 14 residues. Germline-derived CDR1 and CDR2 are SGHAT and FQNNGV.